This T cell receptor beta chain was identified in a study of T cells after yellow fever vaccination. The CDR3 runs 19 residues. At least ten counts were recorded for this clonotype. Its antigen is still unknown. TCRdb ran MiXCR on the 5' RACE reads and lists one entry per CDR3 protein. Seen here are about 73,000 distinct CDR3 sequences, about 7.7% observed once, and the top ten hold around 38%. Study-wide results and caveats: A secondary response was less intense yet reached its peak sooner, at day 5 versus 15. Any FACS-sorted repertoire could hold abundant clonotypes that contaminate it from the bulk population.

The sequencing here drew on CD8+ T cells sorted from PBMCs, taken on the day of the yellow fever booster vaccination. The TCR was taken from a young man who received the YFV17D yellow fever vaccine. This chain connects TRBV12-3 or TRBV12-4 to TRBJ2-1; 9 nucleotides align to TRBD2. The CDR3 region is CTRSLELAGLGDLYNEQFF. CDR3 DNA sequence: TGTACCCGCAGTTTAGAACTAGCGGGCTTGGGGGACCTTTACAATGAGCAGTTCTTC.